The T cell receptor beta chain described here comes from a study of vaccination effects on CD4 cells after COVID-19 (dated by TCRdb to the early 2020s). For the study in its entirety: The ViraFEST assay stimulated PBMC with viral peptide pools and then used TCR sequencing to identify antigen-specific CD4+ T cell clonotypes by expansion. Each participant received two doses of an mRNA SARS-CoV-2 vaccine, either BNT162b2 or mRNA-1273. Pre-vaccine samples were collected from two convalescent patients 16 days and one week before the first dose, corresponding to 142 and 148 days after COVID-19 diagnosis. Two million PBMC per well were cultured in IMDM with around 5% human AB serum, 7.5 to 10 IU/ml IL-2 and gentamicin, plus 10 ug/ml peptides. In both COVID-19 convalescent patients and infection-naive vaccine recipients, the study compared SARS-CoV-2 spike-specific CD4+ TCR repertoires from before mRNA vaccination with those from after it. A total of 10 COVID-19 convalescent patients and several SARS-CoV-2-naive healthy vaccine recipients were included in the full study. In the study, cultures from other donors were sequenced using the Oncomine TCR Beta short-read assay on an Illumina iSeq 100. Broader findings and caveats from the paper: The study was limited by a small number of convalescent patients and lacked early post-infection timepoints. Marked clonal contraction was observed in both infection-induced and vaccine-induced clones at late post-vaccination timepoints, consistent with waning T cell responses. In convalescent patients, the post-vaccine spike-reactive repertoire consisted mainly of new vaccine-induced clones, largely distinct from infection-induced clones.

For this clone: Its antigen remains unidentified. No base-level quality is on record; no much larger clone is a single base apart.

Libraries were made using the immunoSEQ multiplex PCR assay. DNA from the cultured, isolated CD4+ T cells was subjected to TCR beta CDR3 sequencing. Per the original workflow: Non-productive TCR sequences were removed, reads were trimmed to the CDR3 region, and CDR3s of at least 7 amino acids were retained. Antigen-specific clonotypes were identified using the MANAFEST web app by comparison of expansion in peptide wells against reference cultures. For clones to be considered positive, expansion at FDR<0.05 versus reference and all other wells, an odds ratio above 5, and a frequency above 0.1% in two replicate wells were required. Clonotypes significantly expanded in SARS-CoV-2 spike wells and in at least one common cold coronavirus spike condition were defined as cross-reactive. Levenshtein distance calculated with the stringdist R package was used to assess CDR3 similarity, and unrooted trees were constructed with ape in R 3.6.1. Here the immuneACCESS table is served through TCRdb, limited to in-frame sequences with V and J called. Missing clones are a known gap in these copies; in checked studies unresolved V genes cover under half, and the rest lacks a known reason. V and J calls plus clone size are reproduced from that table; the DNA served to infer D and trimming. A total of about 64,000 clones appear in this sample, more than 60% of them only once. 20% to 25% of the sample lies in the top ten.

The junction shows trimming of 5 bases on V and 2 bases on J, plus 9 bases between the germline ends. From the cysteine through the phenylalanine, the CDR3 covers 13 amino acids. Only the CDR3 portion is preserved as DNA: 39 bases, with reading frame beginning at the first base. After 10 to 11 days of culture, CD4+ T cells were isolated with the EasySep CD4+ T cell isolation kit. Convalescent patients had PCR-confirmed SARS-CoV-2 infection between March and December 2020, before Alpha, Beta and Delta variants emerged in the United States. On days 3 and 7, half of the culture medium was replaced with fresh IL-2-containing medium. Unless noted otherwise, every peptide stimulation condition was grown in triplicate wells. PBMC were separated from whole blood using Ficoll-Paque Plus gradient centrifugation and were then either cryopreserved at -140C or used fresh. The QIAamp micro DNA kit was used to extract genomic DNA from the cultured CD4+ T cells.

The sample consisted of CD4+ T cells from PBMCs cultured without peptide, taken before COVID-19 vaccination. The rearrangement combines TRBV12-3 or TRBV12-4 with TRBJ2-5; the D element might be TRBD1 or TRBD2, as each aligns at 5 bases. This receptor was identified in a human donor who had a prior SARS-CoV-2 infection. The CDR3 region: CASSRWGQETQYF. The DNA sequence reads TGTGCCAGCAGTCGATGGGGGCAAGAGACCCAGTACTTC.